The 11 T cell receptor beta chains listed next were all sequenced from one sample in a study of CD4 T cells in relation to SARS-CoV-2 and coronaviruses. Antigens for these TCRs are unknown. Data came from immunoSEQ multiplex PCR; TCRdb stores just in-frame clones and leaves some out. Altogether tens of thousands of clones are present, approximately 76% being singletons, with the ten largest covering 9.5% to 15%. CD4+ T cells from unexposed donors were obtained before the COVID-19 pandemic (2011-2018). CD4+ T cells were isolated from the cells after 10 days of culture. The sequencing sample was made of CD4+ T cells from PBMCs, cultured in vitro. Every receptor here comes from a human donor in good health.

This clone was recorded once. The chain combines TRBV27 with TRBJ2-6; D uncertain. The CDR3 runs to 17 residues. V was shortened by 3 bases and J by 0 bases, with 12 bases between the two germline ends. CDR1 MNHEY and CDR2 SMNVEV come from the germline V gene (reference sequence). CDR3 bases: TGTGCCAGCAGTTTCCGGACCAAGAGCTCTGGGGCCAACGTCCTGACTTTC. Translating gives CASSFRTKSSGANVLTF.

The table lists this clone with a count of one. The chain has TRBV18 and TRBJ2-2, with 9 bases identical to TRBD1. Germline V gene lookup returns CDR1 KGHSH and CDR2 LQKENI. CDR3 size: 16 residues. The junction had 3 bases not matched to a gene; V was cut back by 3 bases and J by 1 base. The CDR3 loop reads CASSPMGQGNTGELFF. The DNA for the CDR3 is TGTGCCAGCTCACCGATGGGACAGGGGAACACCGGGGAGCTGTTTTTT.

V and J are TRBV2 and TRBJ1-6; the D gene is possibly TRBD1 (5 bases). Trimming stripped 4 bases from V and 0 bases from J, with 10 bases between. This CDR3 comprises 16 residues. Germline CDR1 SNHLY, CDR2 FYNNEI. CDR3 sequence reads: CASSVEGSSYNSPLHF. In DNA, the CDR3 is TGTGCCAGCAGTGTTGAGGGGAGCTCCTATAATTCACCCCTCCACTTT.

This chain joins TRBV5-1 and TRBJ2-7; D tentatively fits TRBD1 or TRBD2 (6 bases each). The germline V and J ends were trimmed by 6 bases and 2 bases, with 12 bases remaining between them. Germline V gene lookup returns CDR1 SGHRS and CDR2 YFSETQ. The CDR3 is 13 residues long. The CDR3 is CASKGGGTYEQYF. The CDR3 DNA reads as TGCGCCAGCAAGGGGGGAGGTACCTACGAGCAGTACTTC. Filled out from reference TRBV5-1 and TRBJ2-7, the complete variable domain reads KAGVTQTPRYLIKTRGQQVTLSCSPISGHRSVSWYQQTPGQGLQFLFEYFSETQRNKGNFPGRFSGRQFSNSRSEMNVSTLELGDSALYLCASKGGGTYEQYFGPGTRLTVT.

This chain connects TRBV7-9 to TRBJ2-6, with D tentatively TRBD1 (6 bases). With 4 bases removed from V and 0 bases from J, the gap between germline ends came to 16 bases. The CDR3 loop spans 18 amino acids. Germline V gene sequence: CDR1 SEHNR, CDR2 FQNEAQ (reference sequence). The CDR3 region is CASSWPGQDFSGANVLTF. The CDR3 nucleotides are TGTGCCAGCAGCTGGCCGGGACAAGACTTCTCTGGGGCCAACGTCCTGACTTTC.

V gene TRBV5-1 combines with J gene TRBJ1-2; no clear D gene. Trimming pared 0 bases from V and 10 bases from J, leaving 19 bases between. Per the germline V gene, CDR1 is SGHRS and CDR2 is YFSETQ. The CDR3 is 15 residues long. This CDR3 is CASSLVGGRSSTYTF. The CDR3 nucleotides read TGCGCCAGCAGCTTGGTGGGAGGACGGTCCTCGACCTACACCTTC.

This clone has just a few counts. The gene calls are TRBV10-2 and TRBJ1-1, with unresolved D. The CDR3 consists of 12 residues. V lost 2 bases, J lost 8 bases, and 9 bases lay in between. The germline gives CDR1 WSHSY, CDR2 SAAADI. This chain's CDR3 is CASSERYSEAFF. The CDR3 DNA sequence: TGCGCCAGCAGTGAGAGGTACAGCGAAGCTTTCTTT.

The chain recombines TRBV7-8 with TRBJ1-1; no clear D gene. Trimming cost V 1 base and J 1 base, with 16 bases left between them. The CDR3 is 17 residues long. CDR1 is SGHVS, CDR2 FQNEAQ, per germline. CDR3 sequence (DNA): TGTGCCAGCAGCTTAGGGGCACCATTCTCTCGGAACACTGAAGCTTTCTTT. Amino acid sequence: CASSLGAPFSRNTEAFF.

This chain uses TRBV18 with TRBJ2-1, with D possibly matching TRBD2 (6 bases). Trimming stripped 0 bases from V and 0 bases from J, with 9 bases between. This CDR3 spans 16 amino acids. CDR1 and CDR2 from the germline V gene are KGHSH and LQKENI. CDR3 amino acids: CASSPPIAVSYNEQFF. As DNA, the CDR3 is TGTGCCAGCTCACCACCAATAGCGGTCTCCTACAATGAGCAGTTCTTC.

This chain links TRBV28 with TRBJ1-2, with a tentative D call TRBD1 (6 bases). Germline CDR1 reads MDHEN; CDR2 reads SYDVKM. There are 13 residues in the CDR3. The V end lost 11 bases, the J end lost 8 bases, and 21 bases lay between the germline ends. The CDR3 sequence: CAGGGRATEGYTF. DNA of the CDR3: TGTGCCGGGGGGGGCAGGGCCACGGAGGGCTACACCTTC.

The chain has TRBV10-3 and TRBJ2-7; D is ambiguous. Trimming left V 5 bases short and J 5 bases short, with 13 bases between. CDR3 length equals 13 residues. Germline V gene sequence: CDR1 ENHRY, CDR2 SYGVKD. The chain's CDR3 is CAISPMDGHEQYF. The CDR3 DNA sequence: TGTGCCATCAGTCCAATGGACGGACACGAGCAGTACTTC.